The rows below give T cell receptor beta chains drawn from one sample of a study of blood T cells in healthy people across ages. Each CDR3 protein is one row after TCRdb ran MiXCR on the 5' RACE reads. The sample gives over 1,200,000 distinct CDR3 sequences, 55% to 75% of which show up once; 5.5% to 8% is in the top ten. The sequenced material came from blood. These receptors were taken from a man between 18 and 29 years old in good health. The CDR3 runs from the conserved cysteine through the conserved F or W. A D gene is named only where the DNA matches it firmly. Clone size appears in some rows only: once, few, many, or a class for an expanded clone.

size: NA; D: NA; J: TRBJ2-7; V: TRBV28; CDR3: CASSPQTGWDEQYF; DNA: TGTGCCAGCAGCCCACAGACAGGTTGGGACGAGCAGTACTTC
size: NA; D: TRBD1; J: TRBJ2-1; V: TRBV6-5; CDR3: CASRASGGRYNEQFF; DNA: TGTGCCAGCAGAGCTTCAGGGGGAAGATACAATGAGCAGTTCTTC
size: few; D: NA; J: TRBJ1-2; V: TRBV2; CDR3: CASRTGDKLGYTF; DNA: TGTGCCAGCAGGACGGGGGACAAACTTGGCTACACCTTC
size: NA; D: NA; J: TRBJ1-1; V: TRBV29-1; CDR3: CSVETAEAFF; DNA: TGCAGCGTTGAAACGGCTGAAGCTTTCTTT
size: few; D: NA; J: TRBJ2-5; V: TRBV5-1; CDR3: CASSLAFGGQETQYF; DNA: TGCGCCAGCAGCTTGGCCTTCGGGGGCCAAGAGACCCAGTACTTC
size: NA; D: NA; J: TRBJ2-5; V: TRBV5-6; CDR3: CASSLVSGRRETQYF; DNA: TGTGCCAGCAGCTTGGTCAGTGGGAGAAGAGAGACCCAGTACTTC
size: NA; D: NA; J: TRBJ2-1; V: TRBV7-9; CDR3: CAILGDSYNEQFF; DNA: TGTGCCATCCTAGGGGACTCCTACAATGAGCAGTTCTTC
size: NA; D: TRBD1; J: TRBJ2-5; V: TRBV12-3/TRBV12-4; CDR3: CASSSYDRGPQETQYF; DNA: TGTGCCAGCAGCTCCTATGACAGGGGCCCACAAGAGACCCAGTACTTC
size: NA; D: NA; J: TRBJ2-7; V: TRBV7-9; CDR3: CASSPTAEFEQYF; DNA: TGTGCCAGCAGCCCCACCGCAGAGTTCGAGCAGTACTTC
size: NA; D: NA; J: TRBJ2-7; V: TRBV12-3/TRBV12-4; CDR3: CASSFQGHEQYF; DNA: TGTGCCAGCAGTTTTCAGGGCCACGAGCAGTACTTC
size: NA; D: TRBD1; J: TRBJ2-7; V: TRBV7-2; CDR3: CASSLGGTGVNEQYF; DNA: TGTGCCAGCAGCTTAGGGGGCACAGGGGTAAACGAGCAGTACTTC
size: few; D: TRBD2; J: TRBJ2-4; V: TRBV29-1; CDR3: CSVSTSEIGGQYF; DNA: TGCAGCGTTTCGACTAGCGAAATAGGGGGGCAGTACTTC
size: few; D: NA; J: TRBJ2-5; V: TRBV7-2; CDR3: CASSPNSRKETQYF; DNA: TGTGCCAGCAGCCCAAACAGCCGGAAAGAGACCCAGTACTTC
size: NA; D: TRBD1; J: TRBJ1-5; V: TRBV19; CDR3: CASSIWAGGVRGSNQPQHF; DNA: TGTGCCAGTAGTATCTGGGCAGGGGGAGTTCGAGGTAGCAATCAGCCCCAGCATTTT
size: few; D: NA; J: TRBJ2-4; V: TRBV20-1; CDR3: CSASLTNIQYF; DNA: TGCAGTGCGTCACTAACAAACATTCAGTACTTC
size: NA; D: TRBD2; J: TRBJ2-7; V: TRBV13; CDR3: CASSSLAGGYNEQYF; DNA: TGTGCCAGCAGCTCATTAGCGGGGGGCTACAATGAGCAGTACTTC
size: NA; D: NA; J: TRBJ1-2; V: TRBV4-3; CDR3: CASSQDTPNYGYTF; DNA: TGCGCCAGCAGCCAAGATACACCGAACTATGGCTACACCTTC
size: NA; D: NA; J: TRBJ1-2; V: TRBV7-6; CDR3: CASSSDPSSNYGYTF; DNA: TGTGCCAGCAGCTCTGACCCCTCGAGCAACTATGGCTACACCTTC
size: few; D: TRBD2; J: TRBJ2-7; V: TRBV4-1; CDR3: CASSQSSGRLAEYEQYF; DNA: TGCGCCAGCAGCCAATCTTCAGGCAGACTAGCGGAGTACGAGCAGTACTTC
size: NA; D: NA; J: TRBJ2-1; V: TRBV13; CDR3: CASNSAPINEQFF; DNA: TGTGCCAGCAACTCCGCCCCCATCAATGAGCAGTTCTTC
size: NA; D: TRBD2; J: TRBJ2-7; V: TRBV20-1; CDR3: CSARTGTSAYEQYF; DNA: TGCAGTGCCAGAACCGGGACTAGTGCCTACGAGCAGTACTTC
size: few; D: TRBD1; J: TRBJ2-7; V: TRBV28; CDR3: CASSKTGVHEQYF; DNA: TGTGCCAGCAGTAAGACAGGGGTCCACGAGCAGTACTTC
size: NA; D: TRBD2; J: TRBJ2-5; V: TRBV29-1; CDR3: CSVEDQGSGRINEQYF; DNA: TGCAGCGTTGAAGATCAGGGTAGCGGGAGGATTAATGAGCAGTACTTC
size: NA; D: NA; J: TRBJ2-5; V: TRBV25-1; CDR3: CASSEWEAYSQETQYF; DNA: TGTGCCAGCAGTGAATGGGAGGCATATTCTCAAGAGACCCAGTACTTC
size: NA; D: NA; J: TRBJ2-4; V: TRBV4-2; CDR3: CASSPRGFLAKNIQYF; DNA: TGTGCCAGCAGCCCCCGGGGGTTTCTAGCCAAAAACATTCAGTACTTC
size: NA; D: TRBD1; J: TRBJ1-2; V: TRBV27; CDR3: CASSLRGQGGYTF; DNA: TGTGCCAGCAGTTTAAGGGGGCAGGGTGGCTACACCTTC
size: NA; D: NA; J: TRBJ2-7; V: TRBV20-1; CDR3: CSARPPGSLGYEQYF; DNA: TGCAGTGCTAGACCCCCAGGGTCCCTTGGGTACGAGCAGTACTTC
size: NA; D: NA; J: TRBJ1-3; V: TRBV29-1; CDR3: CSVEEQADRNTIYF; DNA: TGCAGCGTTGAAGAGCAGGCGGATCGAAACACCATATATTTT
size: few; D: TRBD2; J: TRBJ2-1; V: TRBV11-3; CDR3: CASSQGPGLVPKFF; DNA: TGTGCCAGCAGCCAAGGACCGGGACTAGTCCCCAAGTTCTTC
size: NA; D: NA; J: TRBJ1-5; V: TRBV4-3; CDR3: CASSQDGPGDQPQHF; DNA: TGCGCCAGCAGCCAAGACGGGCCAGGGGATCAGCCCCAGCATTTT
size: few; D: TRBD2; J: TRBJ2-7; V: TRBV15; CDR3: CATSRAGLAGISSYEQYF; DNA: TGTGCCACCAGCAGAGCCGGATTAGCGGGGATTAGCTCCTACGAGCAGTACTTC
size: few; D: NA; J: TRBJ1-2; V: TRBV5-1; CDR3: CASSLDAGPYGYTF; DNA: TGCGCCAGCAGCTTGGATGCAGGGCCCTATGGCTACACCTTC
size: NA; D: NA; J: TRBJ2-1; V: TRBV20-1; CDR3: CSAWRVSYNGQFF; DNA: TGCAGTGCTTGGCGAGTATCCTACAATGGGCAGTTCTTC
size: NA; D: TRBD2; J: TRBJ2-1; V: TRBV4-1; CDR3: CASSRVTSGGYNEQFF; DNA: TGCGCCAGCAGCCGGGTGACTAGCGGGGGCTACAATGAGCAGTTCTTC
size: NA; D: NA; J: TRBJ1-1; V: TRBV27; CDR3: CASSLILGARNTEAFF; DNA: TGTGCCAGCAGTTTAATCCTTGGCGCCAGGAACACTGAAGCTTTCTTT
size: NA; D: NA; J: TRBJ1-5; V: TRBV28; CDR3: CASSPAAFHQPQHF; DNA: TGTGCCAGCAGCCCCGCGGCGTTTCATCAGCCCCAGCATTTT
size: NA; D: NA; J: TRBJ1-2; V: TRBV3-1; CDR3: CASSLDPRKNYGYTF; DNA: TGTGCCAGCAGCCTAGACCCCAGGAAGAACTATGGCTACACCTTC
size: NA; D: TRBD1; J: TRBJ2-7; V: TRBV6-6; CDR3: CASSSNRGAHEQYF; DNA: TGTGCCAGCAGCTCGAACAGGGGGGCCCACGAGCAGTACTTC
size: once; D: NA; J: TRBJ1-1; V: TRBV12-3/TRBV12-4; CDR3: CASSLGRPIVAFF; DNA: TGTGCCAGCAGTTTAGGACGGCCTATAGTAGCTTTCTTT
size: many; D: NA; J: TRBJ2-7; V: TRBV5-1; CDR3: CASMQGLGLTYEQYF; DNA: TGCGCCAGCATGCAGGGCCTCGGATTGACCTACGAGCAGTACTTC
size: NA; D: NA; J: TRBJ2-1; V: TRBV28; CDR3: CASTIPGSYNEQFF; DNA: TGTGCCAGCACCATCCCAGGCTCCTACAATGAGCAGTTCTTC
size: NA; D: TRBD2; J: TRBJ2-7; V: TRBV6-6; CDR3: CASSPLLAGVEYEQYF; DNA: TGTGCCAGCAGTCCCTTACTAGCGGGGGTGGAGTACGAGCAGTACTTC
size: NA; D: NA; J: TRBJ2-1; V: TRBV28; CDR3: CASSFGAWGRVLDNEQFF; DNA: TGTGCCAGCAGTTTCGGGGCCTGGGGTAGGGTTTTGGACAATGAGCAGTTCTTC
size: NA; D: TRBD1; J: TRBJ2-5; V: TRBV27; CDR3: CASSLTTGALQETQYF; DNA: TGTGCCAGCAGTTTAACGACAGGGGCCCTCCAAGAGACCCAGTACTTC
size: NA; D: NA; J: TRBJ2-3; V: TRBV10-3; CDR3: CAISEIVALADTQYF; DNA: TGTGCCATCAGTGAGATAGTAGCTTTGGCAGATACGCAGTATTTT
size: NA; D: NA; J: TRBJ1-3; V: TRBV7-9; CDR3: CASSRRQDSGNTIYF; DNA: TGTGCCAGCAGCAGAAGACAGGACTCTGGAAACACCATATATTTT
size: few; D: NA; J: TRBJ2-1; V: TRBV4-3; CDR3: CASSLKEGTYNEQFF; DNA: TGCGCCAGCAGCCTTAAAGAGGGGACATACAATGAGCAGTTCTTC
size: NA; D: TRBD2; J: TRBJ2-7; V: TRBV12-3/TRBV12-4; CDR3: CASSPRLANSYEQYF; DNA: TGTGCCAGCAGCCCCCGACTAGCGAACTCCTACGAGCAGTACTTC
size: NA; D: NA; J: TRBJ2-5; V: TRBV12-3/TRBV12-4; CDR3: CASSLGVGLWEQYF; DNA: TGTGCCAGCAGTTTAGGGGTAGGGTTGTGGGAGCAGTACTTC
size: NA; D: NA; J: TRBJ1-5; V: TRBV2; CDR3: CASSDGQFSNQPQHF; DNA: TGTGCCAGCAGTGACGGACAGTTTTCTAATCAGCCCCAGCATTTT
size: NA; D: NA; J: TRBJ2-2; V: TRBV7-9; CDR3: CASSPEPEGINTGELFF; DNA: TGTGCCAGCAGCCCAGAGCCCGAAGGGATTAACACCGGGGAGCTGTTTTTT
size: few; D: NA; J: TRBJ2-3; V: TRBV21-1; CDR3: CASSKRRGASTDTQYF; DNA: TGTGCCAGCAGCAAACGGCGGGGAGCTAGCACAGATACGCAGTATTTT
size: few; D: NA; J: TRBJ2-3; V: TRBV29-1; CDR3: CSVEEDSDTQYF; DNA: TGCAGCGTTGAGGAGGATTCAGATACGCAGTATTTT
size: few; D: NA; J: TRBJ1-2; V: TRBV12-3/TRBV12-4; CDR3: CASSSMLAGHGYTF; DNA: TGTGCCAGCAGCTCGATGCTGGCAGGGCATGGCTACACCTTC
size: NA; D: TRBD1; J: TRBJ1-5; V: TRBV7-9; CDR3: CASSPPLDRGNQPQHF; DNA: TGTGCCAGCAGTCCCCCCCTCGACAGGGGCAATCAGCCCCAGCATTTT